This T cell receptor (beta chain) was sequenced during a study of patients and donors after allogeneic stem cell transplantation. CDR1 and CDR2 (germline): SGDLS, YYNGEE. Trimming took off 7 bases at V and 3 bases at J, with 13 bases between the two ends. CDR3 length: 13 amino acids. TCRdb recomputed calls from the RT-PCR reads with MiXCR, one row per CDR3 protein. The sample lists about 15,000 distinct CDR3 sequences, under 35% seen once, with under 45% in the top ten. The sequencing sample was made of blood, either unsorted or a sorted T cell fraction (not recorded which). The genes are TRBV9 and TRBJ1-1, with D tentatively TRBD1 (5 bases). The source of this sequence is a human donor who was either an allogeneic HSCT recipient or a stem cell or donor lymphocyte infusion donor (not recorded which). It is not recorded whose cells these are; they may come from a transplant donor. DNA of the CDR3: TGTGCCAGCGGAGTTCAAGGGGACACTGAAGCTTTCTTT. Amino acids: CASGVQGDTEAFF. Complete variable domain (other parts from reference TRBV9 and TRBJ1-1): DSGVTQTPKHLITATGQRVTLRCSPRSGDLSVYWYQQSLDQGLQFLIQYYNGEERAKGNILERFSAQQFPDLHSELNLSSLELGDSALYFCASGVQGDTEAFFGQGTRLTVV.